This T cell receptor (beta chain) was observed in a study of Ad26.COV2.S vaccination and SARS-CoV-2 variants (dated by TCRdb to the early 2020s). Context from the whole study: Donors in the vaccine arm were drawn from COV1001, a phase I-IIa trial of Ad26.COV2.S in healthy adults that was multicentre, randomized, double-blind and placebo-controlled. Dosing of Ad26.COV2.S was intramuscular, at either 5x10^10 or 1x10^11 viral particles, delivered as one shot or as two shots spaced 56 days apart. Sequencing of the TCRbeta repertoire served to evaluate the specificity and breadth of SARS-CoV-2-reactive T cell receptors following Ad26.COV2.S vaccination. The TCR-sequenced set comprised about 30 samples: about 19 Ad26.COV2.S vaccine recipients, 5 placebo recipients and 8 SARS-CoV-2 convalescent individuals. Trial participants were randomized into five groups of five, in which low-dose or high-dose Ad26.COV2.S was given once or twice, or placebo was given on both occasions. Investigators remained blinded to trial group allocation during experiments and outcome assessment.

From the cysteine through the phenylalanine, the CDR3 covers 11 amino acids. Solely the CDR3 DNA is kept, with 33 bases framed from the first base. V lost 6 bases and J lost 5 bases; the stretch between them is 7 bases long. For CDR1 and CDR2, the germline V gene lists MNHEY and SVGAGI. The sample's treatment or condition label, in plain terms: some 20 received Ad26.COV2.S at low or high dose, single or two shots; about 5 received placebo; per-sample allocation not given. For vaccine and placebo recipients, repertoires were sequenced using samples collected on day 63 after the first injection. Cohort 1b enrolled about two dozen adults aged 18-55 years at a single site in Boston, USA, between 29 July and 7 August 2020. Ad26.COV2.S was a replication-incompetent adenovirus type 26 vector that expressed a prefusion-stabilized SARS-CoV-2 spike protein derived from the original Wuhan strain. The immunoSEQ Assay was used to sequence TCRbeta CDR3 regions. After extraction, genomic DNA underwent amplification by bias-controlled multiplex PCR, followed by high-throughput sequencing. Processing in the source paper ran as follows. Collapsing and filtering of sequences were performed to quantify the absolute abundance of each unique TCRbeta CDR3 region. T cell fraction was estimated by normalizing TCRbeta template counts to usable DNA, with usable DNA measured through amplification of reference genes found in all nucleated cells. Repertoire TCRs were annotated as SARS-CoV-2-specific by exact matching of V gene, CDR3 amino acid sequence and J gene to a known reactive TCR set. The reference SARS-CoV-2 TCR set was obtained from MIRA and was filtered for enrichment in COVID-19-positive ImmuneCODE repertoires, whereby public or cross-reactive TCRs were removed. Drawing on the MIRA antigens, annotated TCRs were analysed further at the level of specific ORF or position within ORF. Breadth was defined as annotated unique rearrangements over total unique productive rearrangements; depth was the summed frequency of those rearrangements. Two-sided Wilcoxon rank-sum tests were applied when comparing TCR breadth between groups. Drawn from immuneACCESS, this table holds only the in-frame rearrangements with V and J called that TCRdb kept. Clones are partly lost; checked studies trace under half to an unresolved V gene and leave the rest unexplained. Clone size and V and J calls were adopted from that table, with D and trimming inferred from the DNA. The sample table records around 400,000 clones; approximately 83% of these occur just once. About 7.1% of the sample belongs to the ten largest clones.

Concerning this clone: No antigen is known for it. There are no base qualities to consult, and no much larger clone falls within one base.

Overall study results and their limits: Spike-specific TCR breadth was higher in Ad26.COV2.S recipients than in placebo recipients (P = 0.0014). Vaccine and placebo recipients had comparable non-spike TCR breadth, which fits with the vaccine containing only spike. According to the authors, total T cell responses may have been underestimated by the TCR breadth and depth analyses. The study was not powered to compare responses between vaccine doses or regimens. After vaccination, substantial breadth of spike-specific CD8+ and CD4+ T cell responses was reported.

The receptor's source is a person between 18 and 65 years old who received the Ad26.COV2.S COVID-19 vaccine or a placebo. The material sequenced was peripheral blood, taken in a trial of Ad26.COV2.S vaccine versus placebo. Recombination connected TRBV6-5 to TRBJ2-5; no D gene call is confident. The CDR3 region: CASRYLETQYF. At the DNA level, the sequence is TGTGCCAGCAGATATTTGGAGACCCAGTACTTC.